Below are 9 T cell receptor beta chains sequenced from a single sample in a study of a mutant IDH1 vaccine in newly diagnosed glioma. The sample's time point: baseline, week 1 (first vaccination visit). Treatment in this sample: pre-vaccination baseline after standard-of-care therapy. This table comes from immunoSEQ multiplex PCR, and its TCRdb copy is limited to in-frame clones, with some not included. In the table there are 85,000 to 100,000 clones, about 90% of which are singletons. Here the sequenced sample was PBMCs, taken from a glioma patient treated with radiotherapy, temozolomide or both. Receptors were obtained from a woman between 45 and 60 years old with glioma.

The chain recombines TRBV29-1 with TRBJ2-5; D gene unclear. Trimming took 6 bases from V and 3 from J, leaving 11 bases between them. Per germline, CDR1 SQVTM and CDR2 ANQGSEA. The CDR3 consists of 12 residues. The CDR3 loop reads CSVYHVEETQYF. Written as DNA, the CDR3 is TGCAGCGTATACCATGTCGAAGAGACCCAGTACTTC. Supplemented by reference TRBV29-1 and TRBJ2-5, the full variable domain reads SAVISQKPSRDICQRGTSLTIQCQVDSQVTMMFWYRQQPGQSLTLIATANQGSEATYESGFVIDKFPISRPNLTFSTLTVSNMSPEDSSIYLCSVYHVEETQYFGPGTRLLVL.

The chain has TRBV6-5 and TRBJ2-5, with D perhaps TRBD2 (5 bases). Germline V gene sequence: CDR1 MNHEY, CDR2 SVGAGI. The V gene lost 8 bases and the J gene lost 3 bases, with 13 bases spanning the gap. The CDR3 sequence is 13 residues long. The CDR3 region is CASSRGGEETQYF. The CDR3 DNA sequence: TGTGCCAGCTCTCGGGGTGGGGAAGAGACCCAGTACTTC.

The chain couples TRBV5-5 to TRBJ1-6; 7 bases are a match to TRBD1. The CDR3 spans 15 residues. Looked up from germline, CDR1 is SGHKS and CDR2 is YYEKEE (reference sequence). V dropped 4 bases and J dropped 7; count of bases not matched to a gene: 8. The CDR3 loop reads CASSGEGAFNSPLHF. CDR3 coding DNA: TGTGCCAGCAGCGGGGAGGGGGCCTTCAATTCACCCCTCCACTTT. The full variable domain, with the rest looked up from reference TRBV5-5 and TRBJ1-6, is DAGVTQSPTHLIKTRGQQVTLRCSPISGHKSVSWYQQVLGQGPQFIFQYYEKEERGRGNFPDRFSARQFPNYSSELNVNALLLGDSALYLCASSGEGAFNSPLHFGNGTRLTVT.

The rearrangement joins TRBV6-1 to TRBJ1-1; D is undetermined. Trimming stripped 10 bases from V and 1 base from J, with 7 bases between. The CDR3 runs 11 residues. Germline V lookup: CDR1 MNHNS, CDR2 SASEGT. CDR3 protein: CATGRNTEAFF. The DNA of the CDR3 is TGTGCCACTGGACGGAACACTGAAGCTTTCTTT.

The chain recombines TRBV27 with TRBJ2-7; D gene unclear. Trimming removed 4 bases from V and 5 bases from J, with 9 bases in between. CDR1 is MNHEY, CDR2 SMNVEV, per germline (reference sequence). The CDR3 extends over 12 amino acids. The CDR3 sequence is CASSSRTHEQYF. The CDR3 DNA reads TGTGCCAGCAGTTCCCGGACGCACGAGCAGTACTTC.

The V and J genes are TRBV5-1 and TRBJ2-3, with TRBD2 identical over 12 bases. CDR3 length: 16 residues. The trim removed 4 bases at V and 2 bases at J, leaving 5 bases unmatched. The germline V gene encodes CDR1 SGHRS and CDR2 YFSETQ. The CDR3 DNA sequence: TGCGCCAGCAGCGCCGGGACTAGCGGGCTCACAGATACGCAGTATTTT. It is translated as CASSAGTSGLTDTQYF.

J is TRBJ1-1 and V is TRBV19; D ambiguous. This CDR3 comprises 15 residues. Germline V gives CDR1 LNHDA, CDR2 SQIVND (reference sequence). V dropped 2 bases and J dropped 2 bases, with 12 bases sitting between them. The CDR3 DNA reads as TGTGCCAGTAGTATAAATCGACGGGGTAACACTGAAGCTTTCTTT. This codes for CASSINRRGNTEAFF.

The rearrangement links TRBV21-1 to TRBJ1-5. TRBV21-1 is deemed a pseudogene. This CDR3 has 15 residues. CDR3 sequence (DNA): TGTGCCAGCAGCACTAGAGGGGATAGCAATCAGCCCCAGCATTTT. It codes for CASSTRGDSNQPQHF.

The rearrangement links TRBV10-3 to TRBJ2-1, with 9 bases that match TRBD2. Losses at the gene ends were 0 bases for V and 4 bases for J; bases not matched to a gene: 7. The CDR3 is 17 residues long. Germline V gives CDR1 ENHRY, CDR2 SYGVKD. For the CDR3, the DNA is TGTGCCATCAGTGAGTCTGTAGCGGGAGTGTCATACAATGAGCAGTTCTTC. This gives the protein CAISESVAGVSYNEQFF.